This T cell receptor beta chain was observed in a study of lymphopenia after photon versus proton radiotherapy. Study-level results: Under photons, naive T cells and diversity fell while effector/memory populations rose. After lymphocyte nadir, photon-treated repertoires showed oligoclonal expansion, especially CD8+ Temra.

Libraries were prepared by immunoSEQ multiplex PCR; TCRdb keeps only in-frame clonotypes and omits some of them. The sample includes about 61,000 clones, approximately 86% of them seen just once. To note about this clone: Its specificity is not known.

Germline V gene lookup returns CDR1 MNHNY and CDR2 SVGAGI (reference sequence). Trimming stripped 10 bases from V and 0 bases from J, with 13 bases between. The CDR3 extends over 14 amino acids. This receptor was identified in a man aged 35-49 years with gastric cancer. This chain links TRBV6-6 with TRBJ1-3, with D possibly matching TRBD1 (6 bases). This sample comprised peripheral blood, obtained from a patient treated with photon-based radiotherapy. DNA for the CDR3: TGTGCCACTACGGGACACAACTCTGGAAACACCATATATTTT. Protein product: CATTGHNSGNTIYF.